The next 15 T cell receptor beta chains were all read from a single sample in a study of blood T cell repertoires in COVID-19. The assay was immunoSEQ multiplex PCR, and TCRdb's table has in-frame clones only and misses some. The table includes a few hundred thousand clones, about 82% detected once. The material sequenced was peripheral blood. These receptors originate from a woman aged 45-65 years with active or convalescent COVID-19.

The chain recombines TRBV5-1 with TRBJ1-1, with D possibly TRBD1 on 6 matching bases. The CDR3 spans 16 residues. Germline assignment: CDR1 SGHRS and CDR2 YFSETQ. Deletions cut 3 bases from V and 4 bases from J, with 19 bases between. CDR3: CASSSQGGGALTEAFF. CDR3 DNA: TGCGCCAGCAGCTCCCAGGGAGGGGGGGCCCTCACTGAAGCTTTCTTT.

The CDR3 region is CASSQGGTGWTGNSNQPQHF. CDR3 nucleotides: TGTGCCAGCAGCCAAGGTGGGACAGGGTGGACGGGCAATAGCAATCAGCCCCAGCATTTT. V usage is TRBV3-1 (or the pseudogene TRBV3-2) and J usage is TRBJ1-5; 9 nucleotides align to TRBD1. The CDR3 length is 20 residues. With 1 base clipped from V and 0 bases from J, the junction kept 13 bases outside the gene matches. CDR1 is LGHDT, CDR2 YNNKEL, per germline (reference sequence).

The chain links TRBV12-3 or TRBV12-4 to TRBJ2-7; D ambiguous. Trimming took off 2 bases at V and 2 bases at J, with 4 bases between the two ends. The CDR3 sequence is 12 residues long. The CDR3 DNA reads as TGTGCCAGCAGTTTAACAACCTACGAGCAGTACTTC. This sequence encodes CASSLTTYEQYF.

The V call is TRBV10-3, the J call TRBJ2-3; 7 bases line up with TRBD1. The germline CDR1 and CDR2 sequences are ENHRY and SYGVKD. The CDR3 consists of 15 residues. J lost 1 base, V lost 6 bases, and 7 bases had no gene match. CDR3 in DNA: TGTGCCATCAGGATAGGGGGCAAAGGCACAGATACGCAGTATTTT. This codes for CAIRIGGKGTDTQYF.

The chain joins TRBV5-6 to TRBJ2-3; the match to TRBD2 covers 8 bases. Germline V gene lookup returns CDR1 SGHDT and CDR2 YYEEEE. V was pared by 4 bases and J by 1 base, with 5 bases of the junction left unmatched. CDR3 length equals 15 residues. Here the CDR3 DNA reads TGTGCCAGCAGCCCCTCTAGCGGGCGCACAGATACGCAGTATTTT. It codes for CASSPSSGRTDTQYF.

This clone was found a few times. The J gene is TRBJ2-2, the V gene TRBV5-1, with 8 bases lining up with TRBD1. The V gene's germline CDR1 is SGHRS and CDR2 YFSETQ. The CDR3 is 15 residues long. V lost 1 base and J lost 7; bases outside the gene matches: 6. CDR3 residues: CASSLSQGAVGELFF. For the CDR3, the DNA is TGCGCCAGCAGCTTGAGTCAGGGGGCGGTCGGGGAGCTGTTTTTT.

The chain is built from TRBV19 and TRBJ1-1; no reliable D call. The CDR3 totals 14 residues. Trimming stripped 5 bases from V and 7 bases from J, with 17 bases between. Germline values: CDR1 LNHDA, CDR2 SQIVND (reference sequence). The CDR3 here is CASSLTIREGEAFF. In nucleotides, the CDR3 is TGTGCCAGTAGTCTGACGATACGGGAGGGTGAAGCTTTCTTT.

The V call is TRBV24-1, the J call TRBJ2-2, with 8 positions matching TRBD1. Germline V gene data show CDR1 as KGHDR and CDR2 as SFDVKD. After removal of 4 bases from V and 4 bases from J, the junction contained 10 bases not matched to a gene. CDR3 size: 17 residues. The CDR3 sequence: CATSDSGQGATTGELFF. CDR3 coding DNA: TGTGCCACCAGTGACTCGGGGCAGGGGGCGACCACCGGGGAGCTGTTTTTT.

The rearrangement joins TRBV7-8 to TRBJ1-5; a weak D match, TRBD1 (6 bases). CDR3 length: 13 amino acids. V dropped 8 bases and J dropped 6 bases, with 14 bases sitting between them. Germline loops: CDR1 SGHVS, CDR2 FQNEAQ. The CDR3 nucleotides read TGTGCCAGCGGGGCGGGGGGCACTCAGCCCCAGCATTTT. Amino acid sequence: CASGAGGTQPQHF. Filled out from reference TRBV7-8 and TRBJ1-5, the complete variable domain reads GAGVSQSPRYKVAKRGQDVALRCDPISGHVSLFWYQQALGQGPEFLTYFQNEAQLDKSGLPSDRFFAERPEGSVSTLKIQRTQQEDSAVYLCASGAGGTQPQHFGDGTRLSIL.

This clone appeared a few times. Other DNA sequences from this sample encode an identical CDR3 as well. This chain links TRBV3-1 (or the pseudogene TRBV3-2) with TRBJ1-5; D remains unclear. V was shortened by 1 base and J by 4 bases, with 5 bases between the two germline ends. The CDR3 contains 13 residues. Germline-derived CDR1 and CDR2 are LGHDT and YNNKEL (reference sequence). CDR3 sequence: CASSQGGNQPQHF. The CDR3 DNA follows: TGTGCCAGCAGCCAAGGCGGTAATCAGCCCCAGCATTTT.

This sequence joins TRBV30 and TRBJ2-7, with TRBD2 as a possible D gene (5 bases). Germline V gene sequence: CDR1 GTSNPN, CDR2 SVGIG (reference sequence). The germline V and J ends were trimmed by 1 base and 7 bases, with 11 bases remaining between them. This CDR3 has 12 residues. The CDR3, as DNA: TGTGCCTGGAGTGCGGACTGGTTAGAGCAGTACTTC. Translation gives CAWSADWLEQYF. Filled out from reference TRBV30 and TRBJ2-7, the complete variable domain reads SQTIHQWPATLVQPVGSPLSLECTVEGTSNPNLYWYRQAAGRGLQLLFYSVGIGQISSEVPQNLSASRPQDRQFILSSKKLLLSDSGFYLCAWSADWLEQYFGPGTRLTVT.

V usage is TRBV7-3 and J usage is TRBJ2-5; 7 nucleotides match TRBD1. The V gene's germline CDR1 is SGHTA and CDR2 FQGTGA. The CDR3 has 13 amino acids. V trimming: 5 bases; J trimming: 1 base; junction bases outside the gene matches: 1. DNA for the CDR3: TGTGCCAGCAGCACAGGGGCCCAAGAGACCCAGTACTTC. This codes for CASSTGAQETQYF. Together with reference TRBV7-3 and TRBJ2-5, the CDR3 gives the full variable domain: GAGVSQTPSNKVTEKGKYVELRCDPISGHTALYWYRQSLGQGPEFLIYFQGTGAADDSGLPNDRFFAVRPEGSVSTLKIQRTERGDSAVYLCASSTGAQETQYFGPGTRLLVL.

This chain joins TRBV5-5 and TRBJ2-7, with 7 bases that match TRBD1. V lost 5 bases, J lost 1 base, and 6 bases stayed unmatched. Per the germline V gene, CDR1 is SGHKS and CDR2 is YYEKEE (reference sequence). The CDR3 is 14 amino acids. CDR3 in DNA: TGTGCCAGCAGGGGACAGCCTCTATCCTACGAGCAGTACTTC. This translates into CASRGQPLSYEQYF. The full variable domain, its missing parts supplied by reference TRBV5-5 and TRBJ2-7, is DAGVTQSPTHLIKTRGQQVTLRCSPISGHKSVSWYQQVLGQGPQFIFQYYEKEERGRGNFPDRFSARQFPNYSSELNVNALLLGDSALYLCASRGQPLSYEQYFGPGTRLTVT.

The chain has TRBV2 and TRBJ2-1; maybe TRBD2 (5 bases). The germline CDR1 and CDR2 sequences are SNHLY and FYNNEI. V was clipped by 5 bases and J by 4 bases, with 15 bases between them. The CDR3 has 15 residues. The CDR3 coding sequence is TGTGCCAGCAGTTCTTTACGCGGGCCATACAATGAGCAGTTCTTC. As protein: CASSSLRGPYNEQFF.

This chain connects TRBV6-1 to TRBJ2-2; 7 positions match TRBD2. The CDR3 is 17 amino acids. With V trimmed by 0 bases and J by 2 bases, 6 bases remained unmatched. The germline CDR1 and CDR2 sequences are MNHNS and SASEGT. The CDR3 here is CASSEAGAGVNTGELFF. CDR3 coding DNA: TGTGCCAGCAGTGAAGCTGGGGCGGGGGTCAACACCGGGGAGCTGTTTTTT.